This T cell receptor beta chain originates from a study of lymphopenia after photon versus proton radiotherapy. To note about this clone: Its antigen is not identified.

General study results and limits: Relative stability marked proton patients; photon patients lost diversity and naive cells. Better survival with proton therapy was suggested as possible, not demonstrated. A bigger post-nadir fall in TCR diversity correlated inversely with survival time in deceased patients.

Between the trimmed V and J ends, which lost 3 bases and 7 bases, there was a span of 15 bases. The germline V gene has CDR1 LNHDA and CDR2 SQIVND (reference sequence). This CDR3 has 15 amino acids. The table came from immunoSEQ multiplex PCR; TCRdb's copy has only in-frame clones and leaves some out. Of over 55,000 clones in the sample, 85% to 90% were seen once. The chain is built from TRBV19 and TRBJ1-4; D not resolved. The specimen was peripheral blood, collected from a patient treated with proton-based radiotherapy. The receptor was isolated from a man older than 75 with esophageal cancer. CDR3 residues: CASSIFHGEIEKLFF. The CDR3 DNA reads TGTGCCAGTAGTATTTTCCATGGGGAAATTGAAAAACTGTTTTTT.